These 5 T cell receptor beta chains were sequenced from one sample in a study of vaccination and CD4 T cells after COVID-19. The antigens for these receptors are not known. Sequenced with the Oncomine TCR Beta short-read assay was DNA taken from cultured CD4+ T cells. TCRdb used MiXCR to reprocess the PCR reads, holding one entry per CDR3 protein. The sample contains more than 15,000 distinct CDR3 sequences, 50% to 60% of which appear only once. Regarding treatment: roughly 10-day PBMC culture with coronavirus spike peptide pools or control peptides (ViraFEST assay). Sample: CD4+ T cells from blood, cultured in vitro. The receptors stem from a human donor who had recovered from COVID-19.

CDR3 residues: CSARDAAGGPLSAYEQYF. DNA of the CDR3: TGCAGTGCTAGAGATGCAGCGGGAGGGCCGTTGAGTGCCTACGAGCAGTACTTC. This rearrangement joins TRBV20-1 to TRBJ2-7; 10 bases map to TRBD2. CDR3 length: 18 residues. The junction had 13 bases not matched to a gene; V was cut back by 0 bases and J by 2 bases. Germline lookup yields CDR1 DFQATT and CDR2 SNEGSKA (reference sequence).

The chain has TRBV7-2 and TRBJ2-1; the match to TRBD2 covers 11 bases. V lost 1 base and J lost 8; bases outside the gene matches: 4. This CDR3 is built from 15 residues. Germline V lookup: CDR1 SGHTA, CDR2 FQGNSA. The CDR3 sequence is CASSLVAGGPHEQFF. The CDR3 region has the DNA TGTGCCAGCAGCTTAGTAGCGGGAGGGCCACATGAGCAGTTCTTC.

V usage is TRBV12-3 or TRBV12-4 and J usage is TRBJ1-2; possibly TRBD1 for D (6 bases). CDR3 length equals 13 residues. Trimming pared 3 bases from V and 6 bases from J, leaving 11 bases between. The CDR3 DNA follows: TGTGCCAGCAGTTTCGGGGGCGCCGATGGCTACACCTTC. Amino acid sequence: CASSFGGADGYTF.

The chain employs TRBV19 and TRBJ2-3; 7 positions agree with TRBD2. Germline lookup yields CDR1 LNHDA and CDR2 SQIVND (reference sequence). The CDR3 extends over 16 amino acids. V lost 3 bases, J lost 5 bases, and 11 bases stayed unmatched. CDR3 region: CASSISGAGDKDTQYF. The CDR3 nucleotides read TGTGCCAGTAGTATTTCTGGGGCGGGAGATAAAGATACGCAGTATTTT.

The gene calls are TRBV21-1 and TRBJ1-2. TRBV21-1 is assigned pseudogene status. The CDR3 sequence is 13 residues long. The CDR3 loop is CANLHGFWNGYTF. As DNA, the CDR3 is TGTGCCAACCTACACGGGTTTTGGAATGGCTACACCTTC.